These T cell receptor beta chains were read from a single sample in a study of blood T cell repertoires in COVID-19. The protocol was immunoSEQ multiplex PCR, while the TCRdb copy is restricted to in-frame clones and leaves out a portion. The table includes approximately 150,000 clones, about 82% detected once. Sequencing was carried out using peripheral blood. Receptors originate from a woman older than 75 with COVID-19, enrolled during active disease. Each CDR3 is given without its conserved first and last residue. Each record gives: V gene, J gene, CDR3 protein.

V gene: TRBV12-5
J gene: TRBJ2-1
CDR3 protein: ASGVGLAGEVQF

V gene: TRBV19
J gene: TRBJ2-5
CDR3 protein: ASSAPSGLQETQY

V gene: TRBV24-1
J gene: TRBJ1-2
CDR3 protein: AVGRGRYGYT

V gene: TRBV19
J gene: TRBJ2-7
CDR3 protein: ASTPTGGVYEQY

V gene: TRBV6-1
J gene: TRBJ2-7
CDR3 protein: ASSDPDGGRSYEQY

V gene: TRBV18
J gene: TRBJ2-2
CDR3 protein: ASSPDRGPGELF

V gene: TRBV5-5
J gene: TRBJ1-3
CDR3 protein: ASSPGGPRSQSGNTIY

V gene: TRBV5-1
J gene: TRBJ2-7
CDR3 protein: ASSHGQGIYEQY

V gene: TRBV2
J gene: TRBJ2-3
CDR3 protein: ASSYERSTDTQY

V gene: TRBV7-8
J gene: TRBJ2-7
CDR3 protein: ASSLLGQGANEQY

V gene: TRBV7-6
J gene: TRBJ2-2
CDR3 protein: ASRTGTPRTGELF

V gene: TRBV3-1/TRBV3-2
J gene: TRBJ1-2
CDR3 protein: ASAPRGAESGYT

V gene: TRBV3-1/TRBV3-2
J gene: TRBJ2-7
CDR3 protein: ASSQDIVLSYEQY

V gene: TRBV18
J gene: TRBJ1-6
CDR3 protein: ASSPSGSYNSPLH

V gene: TRBV18
J gene: TRBJ2-3
CDR3 protein: ASSFQDSTDTQY

V gene: TRBV6-1
J gene: TRBJ1-4
CDR3 protein: ASRGTGWDLEKLF

V gene: TRBV29-1
J gene: TRBJ2-3
CDR3 protein: SANSGRTGGVGY

V gene: TRBV13
J gene: TRBJ1-2
CDR3 protein: ASSFGGSYGYT

V gene: TRBV11-2
J gene: TRBJ1-6
CDR3 protein: ASSLRGSSYNSPLH

V gene: TRBV3-1/TRBV3-2
J gene: TRBJ1-6
CDR3 protein: ASTHTGQRTPLH

V gene: TRBV28
J gene: TRBJ1-5
CDR3 protein: ASSLGRGSGYSNQPQH

V gene: TRBV6-5
J gene: TRBJ2-2
CDR3 protein: ASIRTDTGELF

V gene: TRBV7-6
J gene: TRBJ1-2
CDR3 protein: ASSLGLQSGQGGSYT

V gene: TRBV9
J gene: TRBJ2-1
CDR3 protein: ASSVGDNPYNEQF

V gene: TRBV5-1
J gene: TRBJ1-5
CDR3 protein: ASSLTGNSNQPQH

V gene: TRBV5-5
J gene: TRBJ2-7
CDR3 protein: ASSLLGGGRTGPYEQY

V gene: TRBV4-1
J gene: TRBJ2-5
CDR3 protein: ASSQELAGETQY

V gene: TRBV5-1
J gene: TRBJ1-3
CDR3 protein: ASRGTAGNTIY

V gene: TRBV6-5
J gene: TRBJ1-4
CDR3 protein: ASTTGRGEKLF

V gene: TRBV5-1
J gene: TRBJ1-4
CDR3 protein: ASSETGQGAEKLF

V gene: TRBV4-2
J gene: TRBJ1-4
CDR3 protein: ASSQDLIGQTTNEKLF

V gene: TRBV5-8
J gene: TRBJ2-4
CDR3 protein: ASSPLAGAKNIQY

V gene: TRBV10-3
J gene: TRBJ1-6
CDR3 protein: AISDDRSSPLH

V gene: TRBV5-1
J gene: TRBJ2-5
CDR3 protein: ASSLVPGLETQY

V gene: TRBV4-2
J gene: TRBJ2-1
CDR3 protein: ASSVGGREGEQF

V gene: TRBV5-4
J gene: TRBJ2-5
CDR3 protein: ASSYRQGETQY

V gene: TRBV9
J gene: TRBJ2-3
CDR3 protein: ASTPGLNTDTQY

V gene: TRBV5-8
J gene: TRBJ2-3
CDR3 protein: ASSYSGSTDTQY

V gene: TRBV6-5
J gene: TRBJ1-6
CDR3 protein: ASSYSRGIGYSPLH

V gene: TRBV9
J gene: TRBJ1-1
CDR3 protein: ASSAAGTYTEAF